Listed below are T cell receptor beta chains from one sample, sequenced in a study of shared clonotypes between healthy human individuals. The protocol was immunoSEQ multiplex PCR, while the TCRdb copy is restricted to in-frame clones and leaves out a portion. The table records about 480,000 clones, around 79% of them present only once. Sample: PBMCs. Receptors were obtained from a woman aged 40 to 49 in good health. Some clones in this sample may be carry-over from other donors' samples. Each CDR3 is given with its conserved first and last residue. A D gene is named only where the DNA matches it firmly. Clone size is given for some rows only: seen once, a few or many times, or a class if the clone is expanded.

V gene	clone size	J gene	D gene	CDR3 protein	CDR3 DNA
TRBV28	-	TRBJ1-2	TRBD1	CASGETGGLYGYTF	TGTGCCAGCGGAGAGACAGGGGGCCTCTATGGCTACACCTTC
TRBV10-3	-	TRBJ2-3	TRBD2	CAIMVSGSTDTQYF	TGTGCCATCATGGTTAGCGGGAGCACAGATACGCAGTATTTT
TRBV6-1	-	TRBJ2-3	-	CASSEAQFRDTEQYF	TGTGCCAGCAGTGAAGCCCAATTCCGGGACACCGAGCAGTATTTT
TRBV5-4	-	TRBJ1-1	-	CASSLPSGGRAEAFF	TGTGCCAGCAGCTTGCCCTCGGGGGGAAGGGCTGAAGCTTTCTTT
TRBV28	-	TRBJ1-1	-	CASSPIEVNTEAFF	TGTGCCAGCAGCCCTATCGAGGTGAACACTGAAGCTTTCTTT
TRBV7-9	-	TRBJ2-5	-	CASSLGDQETQYF	TGTGCCAGCAGCCTAGGGGACCAAGAGACCCAGTACTTC
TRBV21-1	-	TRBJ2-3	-	CASSKGTSGRGRPGTDTQYF	TGTGCCAGCAGCAAAGGGACTAGCGGGAGGGGCCGCCCCGGCACAGATACGCAGTATTTT
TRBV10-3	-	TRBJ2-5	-	CAISESTGSQETQYF	TGTGCCATCAGTGAGTCGACAGGTTCCCAAGAGACCCAGTACTTC
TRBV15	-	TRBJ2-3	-	CATSRDRGGDVTDTQYF	TGTGCCACCAGCAGAGATAGGGGGGGTGACGTCACAGATACGCAGTATTTT
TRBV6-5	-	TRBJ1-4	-	CASRKPGLREKLFF	TGTGCCAGCCGCAAGCCAGGGTTGCGGGAAAAACTGTTTTTT
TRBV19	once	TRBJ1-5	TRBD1	CASRLTGDNQPQHF	TGTGCCAGTAGACTAACAGGGGACAATCAGCCCCAGCATTTT
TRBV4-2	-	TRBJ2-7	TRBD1	CASSHLTGTELTYEQYF	TGTGCCAGCAGCCACCTGACCGGGACAGAGCTTACCTACGAGCAGTACTTC
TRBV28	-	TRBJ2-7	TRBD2	CAVGTSGYEQYF	TGTGCCGTCGGAACTAGCGGCTACGAGCAGTACTTC
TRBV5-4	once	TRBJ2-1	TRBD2	CASRPTLAGGQDEQFF	TGTGCCAGCAGACCAACCCTAGCGGGAGGGCAGGATGAGCAGTTCTTC
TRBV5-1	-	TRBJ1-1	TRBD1	CASSSGQGGTEAFF	TGCGCCAGCAGCTCGGGACAGGGGGGCACTGAAGCTTTCTTT
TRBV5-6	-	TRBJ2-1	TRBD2	CASSLGTSYYNEQFF	TGTGCCAGCAGCTTGGGGACTAGCTACTACAATGAGCAGTTCTTC
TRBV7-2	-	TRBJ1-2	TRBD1	CASSLRQGLANYGYTF	TGTGCCAGCAGCTTAAGACAGGGCTTAGCTAACTATGGCTACACCTTC
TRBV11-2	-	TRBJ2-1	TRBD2	CASSSGTSGRRGQFF	TGTGCCAGCAGCTCCGGGACTAGCGGGAGGAGGGGGCAGTTCTTC
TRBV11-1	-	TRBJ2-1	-	CASSQIEQFF	TGTGCCAGCAGCCAGATTGAGCAGTTCTTC
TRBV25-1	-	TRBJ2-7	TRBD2	CASTGKREEQYF	TGTGCCAGCACGGGAAAGCGGGAGGAGCAGTACTTC
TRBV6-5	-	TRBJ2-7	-	CASSTLRTASYEQYF	TGTGCCAGCAGTACCCTTAGGACAGCCTCCTACGAGCAGTACTTC
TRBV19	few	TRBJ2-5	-	CASSPGHLQETQYF	TGTGCCAGTAGTCCGGGACACCTCCAAGAGACCCAGTACTTC
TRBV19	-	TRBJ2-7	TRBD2	CASSIVTGLAGGPAYEQYF	TGTGCCAGTAGTATAGTAACCGGACTAGCGGGAGGGCCGGCCTACGAGCAGTACTTC
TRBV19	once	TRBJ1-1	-	CASSPRGGGNTEAFF	TGTGCCAGTAGTCCCCGTGGGGGGGGAAACACTGAAGCTTTCTTT
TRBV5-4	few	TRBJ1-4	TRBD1	CASSLRQGGREKLFF	TGTGCCAGCAGCTTGAGACAGGGCGGCCGTGAAAAACTGTTTTTT
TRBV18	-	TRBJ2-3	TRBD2	CASSPRGGTDTQYF	TGTGCCAGCTCACCTCGGGGGGGGACAGATACGCAGTATTTT
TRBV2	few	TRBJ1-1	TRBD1	CASIPPGQGNTEAFF	TGTGCCAGCATCCCACCGGGACAGGGGAATACTGAAGCTTTCTTT
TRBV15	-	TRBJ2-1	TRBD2	CATKAGMGNEQFF	TGTGCCACGAAAGCGGGAATGGGCAATGAGCAGTTCTTC
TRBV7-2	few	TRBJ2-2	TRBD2	CASSLQSGTILTGELFF	TGTGCCAGCAGCTTACAGTCAGGGACTATCCTCACCGGGGAGCTGTTTTTT
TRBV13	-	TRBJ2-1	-	CASGRTGLADWQFF	TGTGCCAGCGGGCGAACAGGGCTAGCGGACTGGCAGTTCTTC
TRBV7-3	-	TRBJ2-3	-	CASSPTDSGMGYF	TGTGCCAGCAGCCCAACAGACAGTGGGATGGGGTATTTT
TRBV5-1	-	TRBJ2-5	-	CASSFGGGGQETQYF	TGCGCCAGCAGCTTTGGCGGAGGCGGCCAAGAGACCCAGTACTTC
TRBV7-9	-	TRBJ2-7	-	CASSLASGGDYEQYF	TGTGCCAGCAGCTTAGCATCGGGGGGCGACTACGAGCAGTACTTC
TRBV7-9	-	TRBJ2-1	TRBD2	CASSLGLAGGPRNEQFF	TGTGCCAGCAGCTTGGGACTAGCGGGAGGGCCTCGCAATGAGCAGTTCTTC
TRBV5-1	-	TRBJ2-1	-	CASSLGLNNEQFF	TGCGCCAGCAGCTTGGGACTCAACAATGAGCAGTTCTTC
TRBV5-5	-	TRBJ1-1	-	CASSLDTGWGVAFF	TGTGCCAGCAGCTTGGATACAGGGTGGGGTGTCGCTTTCTTT
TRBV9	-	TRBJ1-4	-	CASNSATNEKLFF	TGTGCCAGCAATAGTGCAACTAATGAAAAACTGTTTTTT
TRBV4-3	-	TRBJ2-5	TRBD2	CASSRGLGGFETQYF	TGCGCCAGCAGCCGGGGACTAGGAGGGTTTGAGACCCAGTACTTC
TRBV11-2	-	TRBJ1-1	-	CASSSGRDTEAFF	TGTGCCAGCAGCTCGGGACGCGACACTGAAGCTTTCTTT
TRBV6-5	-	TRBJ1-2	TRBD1	CASSYDRVNGYTF	TGTGCCAGCAGCTACGACAGGGTAAATGGCTACACCTTC
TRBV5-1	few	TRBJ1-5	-	CASSLGPNQPQHF	TGCGCCAGCAGCTTGGGTCCCAATCAGCCCCAGCATTTT
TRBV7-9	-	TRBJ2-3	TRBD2	CASSQSSGRYQDTQYF	TGTGCCAGCAGCCAGTCTAGCGGGAGGTATCAAGATACGCAGTATTTT
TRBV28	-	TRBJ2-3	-	CASSGGYTDTQYF	TGTGCCAGCAGTGGGGGGTACACAGATACGCAGTATTTT
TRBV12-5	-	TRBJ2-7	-	CASGCKGGKVSYEQYF	TGTGCTAGTGGTTGCAAAGGGGGTAAGGTTTCCTACGAGCAGTACTTC
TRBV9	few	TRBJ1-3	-	CASSVEPGSAERNTIYF	TGTGCCAGCAGCGTTGAACCTGGTTCAGCCGAGAGAAACACCATATATTTT
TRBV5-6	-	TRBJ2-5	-	CASSRTETQYF	TGTGCCAGCAGTCGGACAGAGACCCAGTACTTC
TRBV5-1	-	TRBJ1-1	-	CASRLGAPTEAFF	TGCGCCAGCAGGTTAGGGGCGCCCACTGAAGCTTTCTTT
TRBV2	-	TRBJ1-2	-	CASSEAGGLNSYTF	TGTGCCAGCAGTGAAGCGGGGGGCCTAAACAGCTACACCTTC